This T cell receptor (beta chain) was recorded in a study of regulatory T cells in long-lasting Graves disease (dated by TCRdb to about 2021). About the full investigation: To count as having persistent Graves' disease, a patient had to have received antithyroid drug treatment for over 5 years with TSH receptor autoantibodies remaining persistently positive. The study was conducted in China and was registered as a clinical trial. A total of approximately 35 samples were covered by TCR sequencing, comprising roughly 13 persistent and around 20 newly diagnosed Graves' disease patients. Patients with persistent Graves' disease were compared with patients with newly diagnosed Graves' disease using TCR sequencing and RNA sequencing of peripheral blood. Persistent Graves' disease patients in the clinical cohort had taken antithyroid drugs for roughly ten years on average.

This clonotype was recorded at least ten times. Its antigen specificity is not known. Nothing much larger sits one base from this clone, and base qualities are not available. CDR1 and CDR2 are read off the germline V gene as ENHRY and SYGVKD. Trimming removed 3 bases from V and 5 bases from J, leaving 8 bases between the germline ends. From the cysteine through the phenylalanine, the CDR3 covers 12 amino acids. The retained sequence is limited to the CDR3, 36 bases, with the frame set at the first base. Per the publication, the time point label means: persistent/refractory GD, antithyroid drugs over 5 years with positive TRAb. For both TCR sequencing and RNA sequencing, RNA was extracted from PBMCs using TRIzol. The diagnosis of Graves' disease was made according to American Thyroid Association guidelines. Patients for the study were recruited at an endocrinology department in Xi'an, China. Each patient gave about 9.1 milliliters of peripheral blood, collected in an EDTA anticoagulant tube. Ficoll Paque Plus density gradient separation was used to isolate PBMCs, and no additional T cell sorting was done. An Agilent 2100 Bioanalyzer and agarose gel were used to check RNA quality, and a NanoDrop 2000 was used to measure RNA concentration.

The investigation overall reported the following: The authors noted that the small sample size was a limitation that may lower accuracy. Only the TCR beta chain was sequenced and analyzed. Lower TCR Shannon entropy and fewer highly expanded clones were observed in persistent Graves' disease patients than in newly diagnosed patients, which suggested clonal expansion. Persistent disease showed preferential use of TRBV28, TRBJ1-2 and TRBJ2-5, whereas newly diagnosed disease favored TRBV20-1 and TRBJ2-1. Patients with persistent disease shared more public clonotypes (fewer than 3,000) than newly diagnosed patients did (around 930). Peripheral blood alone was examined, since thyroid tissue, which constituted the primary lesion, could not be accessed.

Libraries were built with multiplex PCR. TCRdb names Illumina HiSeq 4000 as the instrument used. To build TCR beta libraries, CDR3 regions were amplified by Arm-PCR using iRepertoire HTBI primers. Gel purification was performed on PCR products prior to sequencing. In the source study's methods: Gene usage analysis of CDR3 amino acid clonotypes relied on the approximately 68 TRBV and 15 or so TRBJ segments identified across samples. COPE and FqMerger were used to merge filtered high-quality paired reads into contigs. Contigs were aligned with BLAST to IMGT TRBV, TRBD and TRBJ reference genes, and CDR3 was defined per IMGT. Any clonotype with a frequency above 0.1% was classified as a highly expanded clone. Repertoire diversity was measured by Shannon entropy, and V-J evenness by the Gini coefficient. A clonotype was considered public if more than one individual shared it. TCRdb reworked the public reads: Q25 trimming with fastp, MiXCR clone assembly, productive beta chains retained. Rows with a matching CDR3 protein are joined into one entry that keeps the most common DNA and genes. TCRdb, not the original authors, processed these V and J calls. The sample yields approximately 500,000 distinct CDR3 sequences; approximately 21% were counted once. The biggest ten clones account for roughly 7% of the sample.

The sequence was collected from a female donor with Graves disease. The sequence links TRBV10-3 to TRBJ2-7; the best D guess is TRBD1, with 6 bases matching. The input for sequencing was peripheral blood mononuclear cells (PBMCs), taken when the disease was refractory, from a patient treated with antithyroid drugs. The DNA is TGTGCCATCAGTGACAACAGGGACGAGCAGTACTTC. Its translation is CAISDNRDEQYF.